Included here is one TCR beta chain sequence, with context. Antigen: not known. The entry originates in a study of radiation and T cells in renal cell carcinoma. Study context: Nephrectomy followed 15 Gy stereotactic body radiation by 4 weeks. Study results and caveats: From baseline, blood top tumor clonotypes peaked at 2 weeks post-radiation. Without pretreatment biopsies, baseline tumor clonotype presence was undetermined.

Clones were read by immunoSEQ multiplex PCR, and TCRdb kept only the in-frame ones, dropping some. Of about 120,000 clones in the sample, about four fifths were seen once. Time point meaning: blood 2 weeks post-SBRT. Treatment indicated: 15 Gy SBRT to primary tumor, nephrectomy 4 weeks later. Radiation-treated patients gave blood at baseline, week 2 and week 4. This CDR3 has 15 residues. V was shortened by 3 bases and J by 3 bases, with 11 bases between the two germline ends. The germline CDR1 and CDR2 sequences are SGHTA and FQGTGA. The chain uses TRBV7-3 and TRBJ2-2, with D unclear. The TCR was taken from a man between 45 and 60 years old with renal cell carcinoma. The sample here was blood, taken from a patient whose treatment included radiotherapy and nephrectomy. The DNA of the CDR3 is TGTGCCAGCAGCTTTGGCGCGTATGACACCGGGGAGCTGTTTTTT. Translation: CASSFGAYDTGELFF.